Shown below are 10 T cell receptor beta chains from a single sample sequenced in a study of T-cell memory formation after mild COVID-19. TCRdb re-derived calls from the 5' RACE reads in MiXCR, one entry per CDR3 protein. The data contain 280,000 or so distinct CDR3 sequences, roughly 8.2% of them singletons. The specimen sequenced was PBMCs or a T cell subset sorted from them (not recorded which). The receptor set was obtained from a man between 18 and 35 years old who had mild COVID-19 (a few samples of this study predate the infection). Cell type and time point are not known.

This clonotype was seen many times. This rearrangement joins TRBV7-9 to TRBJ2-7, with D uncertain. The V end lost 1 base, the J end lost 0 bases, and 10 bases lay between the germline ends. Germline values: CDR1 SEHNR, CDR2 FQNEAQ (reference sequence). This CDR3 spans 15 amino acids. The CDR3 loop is CASSLVGQPSYEQYF. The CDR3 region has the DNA TGTGCCAGCAGCTTAGTAGGCCAGCCCTCCTACGAGCAGTACTTC.

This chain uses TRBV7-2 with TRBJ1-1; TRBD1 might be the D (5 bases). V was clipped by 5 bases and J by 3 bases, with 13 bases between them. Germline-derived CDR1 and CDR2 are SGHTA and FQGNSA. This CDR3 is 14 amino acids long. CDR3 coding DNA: TGTGCCAGCAGCGTTAGGCAGGGTGACACTGAAGCTTTCTTT. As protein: CASSVRQGDTEAFF.

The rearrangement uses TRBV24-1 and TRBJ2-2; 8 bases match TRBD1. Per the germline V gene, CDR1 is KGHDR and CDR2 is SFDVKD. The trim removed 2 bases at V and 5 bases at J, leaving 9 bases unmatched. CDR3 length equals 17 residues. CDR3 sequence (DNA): TGTGCCACCAGTGATTCGAGCGGACAGGGCAGTACCGGGGAGCTGTTTTTT. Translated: CATSDSSGQGSTGELFF.

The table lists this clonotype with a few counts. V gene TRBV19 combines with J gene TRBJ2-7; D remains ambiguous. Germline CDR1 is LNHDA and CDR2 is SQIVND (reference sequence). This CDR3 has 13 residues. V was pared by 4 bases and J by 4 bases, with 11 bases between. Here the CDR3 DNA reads TGTGCCAGTAGTAAGGATTTTAGGTACGAGCAGTACTTC. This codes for CASSKDFRYEQYF. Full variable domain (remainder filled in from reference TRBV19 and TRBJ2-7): DGGITQSPKYLFRKEGQNVTLSCEQNLNHDAMYWYRQDPGQGLRLIYYSQIVNDFQKGDIAEGYSVSREKKESFPLTVTSAQKNPTAFYLCASSKDFRYEQYFGPGTRLTVT.

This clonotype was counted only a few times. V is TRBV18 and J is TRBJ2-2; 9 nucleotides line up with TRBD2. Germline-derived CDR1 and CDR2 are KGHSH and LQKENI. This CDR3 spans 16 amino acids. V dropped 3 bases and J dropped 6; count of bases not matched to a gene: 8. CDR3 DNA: TGTGCCAGCTCACCTGCGGGACTAGCTCTTTCCGGGGAGCTGTTTTTT. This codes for CASSPAGLALSGELFF.

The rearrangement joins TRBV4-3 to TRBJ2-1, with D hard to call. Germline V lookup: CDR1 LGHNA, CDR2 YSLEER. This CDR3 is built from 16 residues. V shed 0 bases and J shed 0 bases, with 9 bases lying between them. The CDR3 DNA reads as TGCGCCAGCAGCCAAGATCCACCGGGCTCCTACAATGAGCAGTTCTTC. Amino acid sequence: CASSQDPPGSYNEQFF.

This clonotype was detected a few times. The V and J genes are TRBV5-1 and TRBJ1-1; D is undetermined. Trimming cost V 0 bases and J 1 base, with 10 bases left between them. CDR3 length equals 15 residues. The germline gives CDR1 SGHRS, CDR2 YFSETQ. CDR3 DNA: TGCGCCAGCAGCTTGGAGCCCCTAGGGAACACTGAAGCTTTCTTT. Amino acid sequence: CASSLEPLGNTEAFF. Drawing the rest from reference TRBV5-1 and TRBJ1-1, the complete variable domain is KAGVTQTPRYLIKTRGQQVTLSCSPISGHRSVSWYQQTPGQGLQFLFEYFSETQRNKGNFPGRFSGRQFSNSRSEMNVSTLELGDSALYLCASSLEPLGNTEAFFGQGTRLTVV.

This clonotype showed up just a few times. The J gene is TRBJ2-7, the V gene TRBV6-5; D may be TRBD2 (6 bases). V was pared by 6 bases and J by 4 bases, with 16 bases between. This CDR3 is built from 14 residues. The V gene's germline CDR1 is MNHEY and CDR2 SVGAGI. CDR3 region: CASSPGGGTYEQYV. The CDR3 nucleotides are TGTGCCAGCAGCCCCGGGGGAGGAACGTACGAGCAGTACGTC.

Here the CDR3 reads CATSRSGGRDTQYF. CDR3 DNA: TGTGCCACCAGTAGAAGCGGGGGGCGGGATACGCAGTATTTT. The rearrangement joins TRBV24-1 to TRBJ2-3; 9 nucleotides line up with TRBD2. V was clipped by 6 bases and J by 6 bases; unmatched bases: 6. There are 14 residues in the CDR3. Germline CDR1 is KGHDR and CDR2 is SFDVKD.

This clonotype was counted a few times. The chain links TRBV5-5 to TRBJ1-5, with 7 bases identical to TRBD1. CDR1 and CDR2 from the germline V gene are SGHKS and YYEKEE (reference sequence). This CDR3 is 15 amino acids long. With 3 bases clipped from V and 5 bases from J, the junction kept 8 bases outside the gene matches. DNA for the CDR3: TGTGCCAGCAGCTCGCAGGGGGGGTGGGATCAGCCCCAGCATTTT. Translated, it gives CASSSQGGWDQPQHF.